What follows is one T cell receptor beta chain and its context. Its specificity is not known. This sample is drawn from a study of response to subunit inactivated influenza vaccine. Findings and limits, study-wide: Authors suggested few new T cells are recruited by each seasonal influenza vaccination.

From germline, CDR1 is SGHTA and CDR2 FQGNSA. The CDR3 is made up of 12 amino acids. Trimming pared 5 bases from V and 8 bases from J, leaving 12 bases between. One entry per CDR3 protein, called by TCRdb with MiXCR from the RT-PCR reads. The sample has about 780,000 distinct CDR3 sequences, around 20% seen once. The sample was PBMCs from blood, taken approximately 5 days after vaccination. The receptor was derived from a man between 50 and 59 years old who received an inactivated influenza vaccine. The J gene is TRBJ1-1, the V gene TRBV7-2, with TRBD1 as a possible D gene (6 bases). This CDR3 is CASSPGQMEAFF. In nucleotides, the CDR3 is TGTGCCAGCAGCCCTGGACAGATGGAAGCTTTCTTT.